The sequence of this TCR beta chain was determined in a study of T cells in Graves' hyperthyroidism and ophthalmopathy. Overall study findings and caveats: Ophthalmopathy was identified by the model a median 6.5 months ahead of onset. A model of 13 V-J features distinguished ophthalmopathy from stable hyperthyroidism.

Amplified regions were TCR beta CDR3 sequences from RNA transcripts. Using the HTBI primer set, a first-round RT-PCR was run on the TCR CDR3. TCRdb used MiXCR to reprocess the multiplex PCR reads, holding one entry per CDR3 protein. The table shows approximately 330,000 distinct CDR3 sequences, with around a sixth occurring only once. As for this clonotype: Its antigen is still unknown.

V gave up 1 base and J gave up 0 bases, with 11 bases separating them. From germline, CDR1 is SGHRS and CDR2 YFSETQ. The CDR3 totals 15 residues. This receptor was identified in a woman between 50 and 59 years old with Graves' hyperthyroidism. Material: blood. The V call is TRBV5-1, the J call TRBJ2-7, with no clear D. In DNA, the CDR3 is TGCGCCAGCAGCTTGAAGTTGGGCAACTCCTACGAGCAGTACTTC. This translates into CASSLKLGNSYEQYF.